The entry that follows covers one T cell receptor (beta chain) sequence. No antigen is known for it. Isolated RNA was reverse transcribed into cDNA used as the sequencing template. TCRdb's table, derived via immunoSEQ multiplex PCR, lists solely in-frame clones and lacks some. This sample has some 170,000 clones, with 58% found just once. Treatment given: oral pan-JAK inhibitor, 5-10 mg twice daily. From alopecia areata patients, lesional scalp punch biopsies and peripheral blood were collected. These data come from a study of CD8+ T cells in alopecia areata. At the level of the study: Tofacitinib administration to treated patients was oral, at 5 to 10 mg twice daily. Notes on the study in general: How baseline CD8+ expansion relates to response remains uncertain (there was one nonresponder). Throughout tofacitinib, many expanded lesional clones continued to persist in scalp and blood.

Per the germline V gene, CDR1 is SGHRS and CDR2 is YFSETQ. The CDR3 consists of 13 residues. Trimming shortened V by 4 bases and J by 9 bases, and 14 bases separated the two germline ends. The gene calls are TRBV5-1 and TRBJ2-1; D perhaps matches TRBD2 (5 bases). The clonotype originates from a human donor with alopecia areata. The specimen comprised CD4+ T cells sorted from blood, sampled at approximately week 60, from a patient treated with tofacitinib. CDR3 loop: CASSPSGYGEQFF. The CDR3 nucleotides read TGCGCCAGCAGCCCGTCGGGGTACGGTGAGCAGTTCTTC.